Sequencing of this T cell receptor (beta chain) was carried out in a study of T cells in Graves' hyperthyroidism and ophthalmopathy. TCR beta CDR3 region amplification was performed from RNA transcripts. With the HTBI primer set, the TCR CDR3 went through a first round of RT-PCR. TCRdb itself ran the multiplex PCR reads through MiXCR, one entry per CDR3 protein. The sample has hundreds of thousands of distinct CDR3 sequences; approximately 15% are singletons. This clonotype was counted at least ten times. Its antigen is currently unknown. Patients aged 18 to 65 had newly diagnosed hyperthyroidism that had lasted under 2 months. In making diagnoses, clinical symptoms, serum thyroxine and TRAb, thyroid ultrasound and orbital computed tomography were all used. Study results and caveats: Blood also held most thyroid clonotypes expanded beyond 0.001.

The clonotype comes from a woman between 25 and 40 years old with Graves' hyperthyroidism that later progressed to Graves' ophthalmopathy. Sequenced: blood.

The chain's CDR3 is CASSRGTTYEQYF. The CDR3, as DNA: TGTGCCAGCAGCCGCGGGACAACCTACGAGCAGTACTTC. The J gene is TRBJ2-7, the V gene TRBV11-2; the D call may be TRBD1 or TRBD2 (6 bases each). Trimming pared 5 bases from V and 2 bases from J, leaving 10 bases between. Germline V CDR1 and CDR2: SGHAT, FQNNGV. The CDR3 has 13 residues.